This passage covers 21 T cell receptor beta chains from one sample sequenced in a study of blood T cell repertoires in COVID-19. Some clones are missing from TCRdb's copy, which holds only in-frame ones; the method was immunoSEQ multiplex PCR. The sample consists of about 170,000 clones, 65% to 80% of them appearing once. The sample comprised PBMCs or T cells enriched from blood (not recorded which). These receptors originate from a woman in her 70s in a cohort exposed to, infected with or recovered from COVID-19 (not recorded which).

The V gene is TRBV5-1, the J gene TRBJ1-6; TRBD1 matches at 7 bases. The CDR3 totals 15 residues. The V gene end was trimmed by 6 bases and the J gene end by 8 bases; junction bases not matched to a gene: 11. Germline CDR1 is SGHRS and CDR2 is YFSETQ. CDR3: CASTQSGGWDSPLHF. CDR3 in DNA: TGCGCCAGCACCCAATCAGGGGGATGGGATTCACCCCTCCACTTT.

The rearrangement links TRBV7-8 to TRBJ2-2; 11 bases line up with TRBD2. Per the germline V gene, CDR1 is SGHVS and CDR2 is FQNEAQ. This CDR3 spans 14 amino acids. V lost 6 bases, J lost 3 bases, and 0 bases stayed unmatched. The CDR3 DNA is TGTGCCAGCAGGGGACTAGCGGACACCGGGGAGCTGTTTTTT. This gives the protein CASRGLADTGELFF.

The DNA for the CDR3 is TGTGCCAGCCGAACAGGGGGCCGGAATCAGCCCCAGCATTTT. It is translated as CASRTGGRNQPQHF. The chain links TRBV28 to TRBJ1-5; 9 positions match TRBD1. Germline-derived CDR1 and CDR2 are MDHEN and SYDVKM. The V gene end was trimmed by 8 bases and the J gene end by 4 bases; junction bases not matched to a gene: 6. This CDR3 is built from 14 residues.

The chain combines TRBV7-2 with TRBJ2-1; tentatively, D is TRBD2 (5 bases). Trimming took 1 base from V and 2 from J, leaving 9 bases between them. This CDR3 has 15 residues. Per germline, CDR1 SGHTA and CDR2 FQGNSA. The CDR3: CASSLVATTYNEQFF. In DNA, the CDR3 is TGTGCCAGCAGCTTAGTAGCGACCACCTACAATGAGCAGTTCTTC.

The chain joins TRBV19 to TRBJ1-1; tentatively, D is TRBD1 (5 bases). The CDR3 sequence is 15 residues long. From germline, CDR1 is LNHDA and CDR2 SQIVND (reference sequence). V was trimmed by 0 bases and J by 8 bases, leaving 16 bases between them. The DNA for the CDR3 is TGTGCCAGTAGTATAGATCGTTCAGCCAGGGCGGAAGCTTTCTTT. As protein: CASSIDRSARAEAFF. Together with reference TRBV19 and TRBJ1-1, the CDR3 gives the full variable domain: DGGITQSPKYLFRKEGQNVTLSCEQNLNHDAMYWYRQDPGQGLRLIYYSQIVNDFQKGDIAEGYSVSREKKESFPLTVTSAQKNPTAFYLCASSIDRSARAEAFFGQGTRLTVV.

The chain carries TRBV5-1 and TRBJ2-1; 8 nucleotides agree with TRBD2. CDR3 size: 16 residues. V lost 0 bases to trimming and J lost 3 bases; unmatched junction nucleotides: 5. The germline gives CDR1 SGHRS, CDR2 YFSETQ. This CDR3 reads CASSLVLAGSYNEQFF. Written as DNA, the CDR3 is TGCGCCAGCAGCTTGGTTTTAGCGGGGAGCTACAATGAGCAGTTCTTC.

This chain uses TRBV5-1 with TRBJ1-1; D is ambiguous. The V end lost 7 bases, the J end lost 4 bases, and 14 bases lay between the germline ends. Germline V gene lookup returns CDR1 SGHRS and CDR2 YFSETQ. The CDR3 contains 13 residues. This CDR3 reads CASHASEGTEAFF. For the CDR3, the DNA is TGCGCCAGCCACGCCTCGGAGGGCACTGAAGCTTTCTTT. Variable domain in full (rest from reference TRBV5-1 and TRBJ1-1): KAGVTQTPRYLIKTRGQQVTLSCSPISGHRSVSWYQQTPGQGLQFLFEYFSETQRNKGNFPGRFSGRQFSNSRSEMNVSTLELGDSALYLCASHASEGTEAFFGQGTRLTVV.

This sequence joins TRBV7-2 and TRBJ2-1; 11 nucleotides match TRBD2. CDR1 and CDR2 from the germline V gene are SGHTA and FQGNSA. V shed 5 bases and J 3 bases; nucleotides not matched to a gene: 3. The CDR3 is made up of 15 amino acids. Here the CDR3 reads CASSLLAGDYNEQFF. DNA for the CDR3: TGTGCCAGCAGCCTACTAGCGGGAGACTACAATGAGCAGTTCTTC.

The chain is built from TRBV28 and TRBJ1-1, with 11 bases that match TRBD1. Looked up from germline, CDR1 is MDHEN and CDR2 is SYDVKM. J lost 2 bases, V lost 7 bases, and 3 bases had no gene match. The length of the CDR3 is 14 residues. The CDR3 reads CASTGQGANTEAFF. CDR3 nucleotide sequence: TGTGCCAGCACCGGACAGGGGGCAAACACTGAAGCTTTCTTT.

This chain uses TRBV18 with TRBJ1-3; D remains unclear. The length of the CDR3 is 13 residues. The V gene's germline CDR1 is KGHSH and CDR2 LQKENI. V shed 6 bases and J shed 1 base, with 7 bases lying between them. In nucleotides, the CDR3 is TGTGCCAGCTCCCCCCCTTCTGGAAACACCATATATTTT. As protein: CASSPPSGNTIYF.

V usage is TRBV5-1 and J usage is TRBJ2-2, with 9 bases that match TRBD2. V dropped 3 bases and J dropped 0; count of bases not matched to a gene: 3. CDR3 length: 16 residues. The V gene's germline CDR1 is SGHRS and CDR2 YFSETQ. CDR3 residues: CASSYGGRANTGELFF. The CDR3 nucleotides read TGCGCCAGCAGCTACGGCGGGAGGGCGAACACCGGGGAGCTGTTTTTT.

The chain couples TRBV5-4 to TRBJ1-4, with unresolved D. Germline V CDR1 and CDR2: SGHNT, YYREEE (reference sequence). V gave up 4 bases and J gave up 0 bases, with 7 bases separating them. The CDR3 totals 14 residues. This chain's CDR3 is CASSRFATNEKLFF. In DNA, the CDR3 is TGTGCCAGCAGCCGTTTTGCAACTAATGAAAAACTGTTTTTT.

The chain joins TRBV10-2 to TRBJ1-2; no firm D call. Germline V gene sequence: CDR1 WSHSY, CDR2 SAAADI. The V end lost 6 bases, the J end lost 6 bases, and 17 bases lay between the germline ends. CDR3 length equals 14 residues. CDR3 region: CASRERDGGNGYTF. In nucleotides, the CDR3 is TGCGCCAGCAGGGAGAGGGATGGAGGCAATGGCTACACCTTC.

J is TRBJ1-4 and V is TRBV19, with a weak D call TRBD1 (5 bases). This CDR3 is 13 amino acids long. Germline V CDR1 and CDR2: LNHDA, SQIVND (reference sequence). V lost 6 bases and J lost 3, with 8 bases in between. CDR3 in amino acids: CASRSGANEKLFF. The CDR3 bases are TGTGCCAGTAGGTCGGGGGCTAATGAAAAACTGTTTTTT.

This CDR3 reads CASSSRNEQFF. The CDR3 DNA follows: TGTGCCAGCAGTTCGAGGAATGAGCAGTTCTTC. The chain carries TRBV28 and TRBJ2-1; D remains unclear. Trimming removed 4 bases from V and 7 bases from J, with 5 bases in between. The CDR3 is made up of 11 amino acids. Germline V gene lookup returns CDR1 MDHEN and CDR2 SYDVKM.

The chain combines TRBV9 with TRBJ2-3, with D perhaps matching TRBD1 (6 bases). The germline V gene has CDR1 SGDLS and CDR2 YYNGEE. The CDR3 runs 17 residues. V shed 3 bases and J shed 3 bases, with 20 bases lying between them. This CDR3 reads CASSGPQQGWGTDTQYF. For the CDR3, the DNA is TGTGCCAGCAGCGGACCCCAACAGGGTTGGGGGACAGATACGCAGTATTTT.

V gene TRBV3-1 (or the pseudogene TRBV3-2) combines with J gene TRBJ2-1; perhaps TRBD1 as D (6 bases). Per the germline V gene, CDR1 is LGHDT and CDR2 is YNNKEL (reference sequence). This CDR3 contains 14 residues. Between the trimmed V and J ends, which lost 3 bases and 2 bases, there was a span of 8 bases. This CDR3 is CASSHRDTYNEQFF. CDR3 sequence (DNA): TGTGCCAGCAGCCACCGGGACACCTACAATGAGCAGTTCTTC.

This chain joins TRBV27 and TRBJ2-1; D is possibly TRBD2 (7 bases). CDR1 and CDR2 (germline): MNHEY, SMNVEV (reference sequence). The CDR3 consists of 17 residues. The V end was cut by 4 bases, the J end by 1 base, with 17 bases between. The CDR3 nucleotides are TGTGCCAGCAGTTCCTCGTTGGGGGGGCTGTCCTACAATGAGCAGTTCTTC. This encodes CASSSSLGGLSYNEQFF.

V and J are TRBV10-3 and TRBJ2-3, with TRBD2 identical over 7 bases. The germline V gene has CDR1 ENHRY and CDR2 SYGVKD. This CDR3 spans 14 amino acids. Trimming cost V 1 base and J 6 bases; bases outside gene matches: 4. The CDR3: CAISEWGGTDTQYF. The CDR3 DNA follows: TGTGCCATCAGTGAGTGGGGGGGGACGGATACGCAGTATTTT.

The rearrangement uses TRBV11-3 and TRBJ1-2, with 9 bases matching TRBD1. Looked up from germline, CDR1 is SGHNT and CDR2 is YENEEA. With V trimmed by 4 bases and J by 6 bases, 9 bases remained unmatched. The CDR3 has 15 amino acids. CDR3 sequence (DNA): TGTGCCAGCAGCTCCTTTACGGGACAGGGCGATGGCTACACCTTC. As protein: CASSSFTGQGDGYTF.

The chain recombines TRBV29-1 with TRBJ2-1; 16 nucleotides line up with TRBD2. Germline values: CDR1 SQVTM, CDR2 ANQGSEA. Trimming at V came to 6 bases and at J to 1 base, leaving 6 bases not matched to a gene. The CDR3 loop spans 17 amino acids. The CDR3 protein is CSVGGLAGGISYNEQFF. In DNA form, the CDR3 reads TGCAGCGTGGGGGGACTAGCGGGAGGGATATCCTACAATGAGCAGTTCTTC.